The 5 T cell receptor beta chains reported below all come from one sample, sequenced in a study of blood T cell repertoires in COVID-19. The repertoire was sequenced with immunoSEQ multiplex PCR; TCRdb's copy has only in-frame clones and lacks some. The table records 97,000 or so clones, more than 65% of them present only once. What was sequenced was peripheral blood. The receptor set was obtained from a woman older than 75 with active or convalescent COVID-19.

This clone was picked up a small number of times. The gene calls are TRBV28 and TRBJ1-2, with 9 bases that match TRBD1. The germline gives CDR1 MDHEN, CDR2 SYDVKM. The CDR3 consists of 18 residues. Trimming cost V 10 bases and J 5 bases; bases outside gene matches: 23. CDR3 coding DNA: TGTGCCACCCCCGGTAAAATTACAGGGGGCGTTTTCCCATATGGCTACACCTTC. As protein: CATPGKITGGVFPYGYTF.

The chain carries TRBV7-9 and TRBJ2-5, with D perhaps matching TRBD1 (6 bases). There are 13 residues in the CDR3. V was trimmed by 5 bases and J by 5 bases, leaving 12 bases between them. Looked up from germline, CDR1 is SEHNR and CDR2 is FQNEAQ (reference sequence). The CDR3 loop is CASSRAGVETQYF. CDR3 DNA: TGTGCCAGCAGCCGGGCAGGGGTGGAGACCCAGTACTTC.

The rearrangement joins TRBV30 to TRBJ2-1; D is unclear. The CDR3 is made up of 11 amino acids. Trimming took off 3 bases at V and 3 bases at J, with 3 bases between the two ends. Per the germline V gene, CDR1 is GTSNPN and CDR2 is SVGIG (reference sequence). The CDR3, as DNA: TGTGCCTGGAGACTCTACAATGAGCAGTTCTTC. Amino acid sequence: CAWRLYNEQFF.

V gene TRBV6-5 combines with J gene TRBJ1-6; TRBD1 agrees at 7 bases. The CDR3 runs to 14 residues. V lost 0 bases and J lost 11; bases outside the gene matches: 4. The germline gives CDR1 MNHEY, CDR2 SVGAGI. For the CDR3, the DNA is TGTGCCAGCAGTTACTCGACAGGGCGTCCACCCCTCCACTTT. Translating it yields CASSYSTGRPPLHF.

This chain joins TRBV14 and TRBJ1-2, with D unresolved. Germline V CDR1 and CDR2: SGHDN, FVKESK. The V gene lost 0 bases and the J gene lost 4 bases, with 9 bases spanning the gap. This CDR3 is built from 14 residues. The CDR3 DNA reads as TGTGCCAGCAGCCAAGATCGGGGTAGCTATGGCTACACCTTC. Its protein product is CASSQDRGSYGYTF.